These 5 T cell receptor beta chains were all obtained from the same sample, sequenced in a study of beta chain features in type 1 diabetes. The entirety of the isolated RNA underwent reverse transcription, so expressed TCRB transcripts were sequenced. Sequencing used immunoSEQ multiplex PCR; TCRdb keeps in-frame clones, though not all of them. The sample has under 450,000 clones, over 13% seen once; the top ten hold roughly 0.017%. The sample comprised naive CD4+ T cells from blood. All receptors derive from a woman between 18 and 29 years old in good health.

DNA of the CDR3: TGCGCCAGCAGCTTGGAGGGGGGAGGGCGTTACAATGAGCAGTTCTTC. Translated, it gives CASSLEGGGRYNEQFF. The V and J genes are TRBV5-1 and TRBJ2-1; D might be TRBD2 (7 bases). The germline V gene encodes CDR1 SGHRS and CDR2 YFSETQ. The ends were cut back, 0 bases at V and 4 bases at J, with 14 bases in the middle. This CDR3 has 16 amino acids.

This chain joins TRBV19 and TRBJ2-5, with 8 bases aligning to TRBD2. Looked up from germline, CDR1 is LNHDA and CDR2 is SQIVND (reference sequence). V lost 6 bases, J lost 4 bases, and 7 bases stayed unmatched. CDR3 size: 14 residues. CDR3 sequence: CASRDSGRSETQYF. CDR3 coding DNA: TGTGCCAGTAGAGACAGCGGGAGATCAGAGACCCAGTACTTC. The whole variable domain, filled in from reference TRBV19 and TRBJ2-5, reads DGGITQSPKYLFRKEGQNVTLSCEQNLNHDAMYWYRQDPGQGLRLIYYSQIVNDFQKGDIAEGYSVSREKKESFPLTVTSAQKNPTAFYLCASRDSGRSETQYFGPGTRLLVL.

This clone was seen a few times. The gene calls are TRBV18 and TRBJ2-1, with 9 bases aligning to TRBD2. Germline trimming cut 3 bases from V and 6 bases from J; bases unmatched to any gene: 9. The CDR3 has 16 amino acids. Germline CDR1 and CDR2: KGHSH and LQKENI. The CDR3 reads CASSPPAAGGTNEQFF. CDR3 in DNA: TGTGCCAGCTCACCTCCCGCAGCGGGAGGTACCAATGAGCAGTTCTTC.

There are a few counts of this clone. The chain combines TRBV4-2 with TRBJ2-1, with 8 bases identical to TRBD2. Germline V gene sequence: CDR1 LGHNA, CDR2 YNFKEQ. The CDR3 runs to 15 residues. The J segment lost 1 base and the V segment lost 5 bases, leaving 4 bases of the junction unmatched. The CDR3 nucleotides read TGTGCCAGCAGCGGTACTAGCGGTTCCTACAATGAGCAGTTCTTC. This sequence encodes CASSGTSGSYNEQFF.

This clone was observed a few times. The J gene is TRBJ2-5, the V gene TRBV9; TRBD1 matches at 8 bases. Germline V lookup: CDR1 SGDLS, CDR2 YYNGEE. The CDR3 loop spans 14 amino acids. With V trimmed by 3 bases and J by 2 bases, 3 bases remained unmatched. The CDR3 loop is CASSATGAQETQYF. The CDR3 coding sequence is TGTGCCAGCAGCGCGACAGGGGCGCAAGAGACCCAGTACTTC.